These 27 T cell receptor beta chains were sequenced from one sample in a study. Each CDR3 protein is one row after TCRdb ran MiXCR on the RT-PCR reads. This sample carries about 680,000 distinct CDR3 sequences, 14% of them seen once, and the ten largest clones take about 3.9%. The sequencing sample was made of memory CD4+ T cells from blood. The origin of the receptors is a female donor in good health, serving as a healthy control.

The chain is built from TRBV11-2 and TRBJ2-1; TRBD1 aligns across 9 bases. The CDR3 spans 15 residues. Germline-derived CDR1 and CDR2 are SGHAT and FQNNGV. The V and J ends lost 9 bases and 2 bases, in that order; junction bases with no gene match: 8. The DNA for the CDR3 is TGTGCCAGTAGTATTGACAGGGGGACCTACAATGAGCAGTTCTTC. It codes for CASSIDRGTYNEQFF.

The table lists this clonotype with many counts. V gene TRBV29-1 combines with J gene TRBJ2-2, with D perhaps matching TRBD1 (5 bases). This CDR3 comprises 18 residues. V lost 0 bases, J lost 3 bases, and 20 bases lay in between. Looked up from germline, CDR1 is SQVTM and CDR2 is ANQGSEA. The CDR3 sequence is CSVEELGRENGDTGELFF. CDR3 in DNA: TGCAGCGTTGAAGAGTTGGGCAGGGAAAATGGGGACACCGGGGAGCTGTTTTTT.

This clonotype showed up just a few times. The chain carries TRBV3-1 and TRBJ1-6; D uncertain. V lost 0 bases, J lost 8 bases, and 11 bases lay in between. The CDR3 sequence is 15 residues long. The germline V gene encodes CDR1 LGHDT and CDR2 YNNKEL (reference sequence). The chain's CDR3 is CASSQDQPGDSPLHF. The CDR3 DNA reads as TGTGCCAGCAGCCAAGATCAGCCAGGTGATTCACCCCTCCACTTT.

This clonotype was counted only a few times. The chain employs TRBV6-1 and TRBJ2-7, with D unresolved. Germline V gene data show CDR1 as MNHNS and CDR2 as SASEGT. V lost 7 bases, J lost 4 bases, and 14 bases lay in between. The CDR3 has 13 residues. This CDR3 reads CASKGGFVYEQYF. CDR3 DNA sequence: TGTGCCAGCAAGGGTGGGTTCGTTTACGAGCAGTACTTC.

This clonotype appeared a few times. This chain connects TRBV29-1 to TRBJ2-7; TRBD1 agrees at 7 bases. Germline CDR1 reads SQVTM; CDR2 reads ANQGSEA. V lost 5 bases, J lost 7 bases, and 14 bases stayed unmatched. CDR3 size: 14 residues. The DNA of the CDR3 is TGCAGCGTTTCCGAGGGGTCAGGGGGAGAGGAGCAGTACTTC. Its protein is CSVSEGSGGEEQYF.

This clonotype was picked up many times. V and J are TRBV7-3 and TRBJ2-1; 8 bases are a match to TRBD2. Trimming removed 5 bases from V and 6 bases from J; junction bases left unmatched: 3. The CDR3 spans 13 residues. Germline V gene lookup returns CDR1 SGHTA and CDR2 FQGTGA. Here the CDR3 DNA reads TGTGCCAGCAGCCCGGGACTAGTCAATGAGCAGTTCTTC. This gives the protein CASSPGLVNEQFF.

This clonotype turned up a few times. The chain employs TRBV5-1 and TRBJ2-7; 9 nucleotides match TRBD1. CDR1 and CDR2 (germline): SGHRS, YFSETQ. This CDR3 has 14 residues. Trimming removed 3 bases from V and 3 bases from J; junction bases left unmatched: 4. CDR3 residues: CASSWGTGNYEQYF. CDR3 DNA: TGCGCCAGCAGCTGGGGGACAGGGAACTACGAGCAGTACTTC.

The chain has TRBV11-2 and TRBJ2-7; 8 nucleotides match TRBD2. J lost 5 bases, V lost 1 base, and 4 bases had no gene match. Germline V lookup: CDR1 SGHAT, CDR2 FQNNGV. The CDR3 runs to 14 residues. The DNA of the CDR3 is TGTGCCAGCAGCTTAGCGGGAGGGTTCAACGAGCAGTACTTC. Its protein is CASSLAGGFNEQYF.

The table lists this clonotype with a few counts. This chain joins TRBV6-2 or TRBV6-3 and TRBJ2-5; TRBD2 might be the D (5 bases). The CDR3 spans 14 residues. Germline CDR1 MNHEY, CDR2 SVGEGT. Trimming removed 6 bases from V and 1 base from J, with 12 bases in between. Written as DNA, the CDR3 is TGTGCCAGCAGGTTGGCGGGCGTCCAAGAGACCCAGTACTTC. This sequence encodes CASRLAGVQETQYF.

There are a few counts of this clonotype. The conserved final phenylalanine or tryptophan is absent from the CDR3, which likely points to a read error. V and J are TRBV12-3 or TRBV12-4 and TRBJ2-1; either TRBD1 or TRBD2 may supply D (5 bases each). Deletions cut 5 bases from V and 12 bases from J, with 11 bases between. The CDR3 is 11 amino acids. The CDR3 nucleotides read TGTGCCAGCAGTCCTACAGGAGGGCAGTTCTTG. Encoded protein: CASSPTGGQFL.

In this sample, this clonotype turned up a few times. V and J are TRBV10-3 and TRBJ2-1; the D call may be TRBD1 or TRBD2 (6 bases each). The CDR3 runs 13 residues. V lost 7 bases, J lost 10 bases, and 17 bases lay in between. The germline CDR1 and CDR2 sequences are ENHRY and SYGVKD. CDR3 DNA: TGTGCCATCACTACACAGGGAGGAGGCGAGCAGTTCTTC. Translation: CAITTQGGGEQFF.

Many counts were recorded for this clonotype. This chain joins TRBV3-1 and TRBJ1-1, with D possibly TRBD1 on 6 matching bases. The CDR3 totals 16 residues. V dropped 4 bases and J dropped 5 bases, with 20 bases sitting between them. Germline loops: CDR1 LGHDT, CDR2 YNNKEL (reference sequence). The chain's CDR3 is CASSRPLGQGLTEAFF. CDR3 DNA sequence: TGTGCCAGCAGCCGCCCGTTGGGCCAGGGGTTAACTGAAGCTTTCTTT. The whole variable domain, remainder taken from reference TRBV3-1 and TRBJ1-1, is DTAVSQTPKYLVTQMGNDKSIKCEQNLGHDTMYWYKQDSKKFLKIMFSYNNKELIINETVPNRFSPKSPDKAHLNLHINSLELGDSAVYFCASSRPLGQGLTEAFFGQGTRLTVV.

The chain combines TRBV20-1 with TRBJ2-1, with 10 bases lining up with TRBD2. This CDR3 has 14 amino acids. After removal of 6 bases from V and 5 bases from J, the junction contained 7 bases not matched to a gene. The germline CDR1 and CDR2 sequences are DFQATT and SNEGSKA (reference sequence). The CDR3 here is CSATASGRNNEQFF. The CDR3, as DNA: TGCAGTGCAACCGCTAGCGGGAGAAACAATGAGCAGTTCTTC.

The CDR3 region has the DNA TGTGCCAGCAGCTTAGGGGGGAGGAAGGGAGAGACCCAGTACTTC. The encoded protein is CASSLGGRKGETQYF. This rearrangement joins TRBV7-2 to TRBJ2-5; D may be TRBD2 (6 bases). Germline V gives CDR1 SGHTA, CDR2 FQGNSA. The ends were cut back, 1 base at V and 4 bases at J, with 13 bases in the middle. The CDR3 is made up of 15 amino acids.

The chain couples TRBV18 to TRBJ1-1, with D maybe TRBD1 (5 bases). Germline loops: CDR1 KGHSH, CDR2 LQKENI. The CDR3 is 15 residues long. The ends were cut back, 4 bases at V and 11 bases at J, with 23 bases in the middle. Written as DNA, the CDR3 is TGTGCCAGCTCACTGGTTTTTACGAGTGAAGGGGTCGCTTTCTTT. Its translation: CASSLVFTSEGVAFF. Combining the CDR3 with reference TRBV18 and TRBJ1-1 gives the whole variable domain NAGVMQNPRHLVRRRGQEARLRCSPMKGHSHVYWYRQLPEEGLKFMVYLQKENIIDESGMPKERFSAEFPKEGPSILRIQQVVRGDSAAYFCASSLVFTSEGVAFFGQGTRLTVV.

This clonotype was seen many times. The chain links TRBV10-3 to TRBJ2-1; a weak D match, TRBD2 (5 bases). Germline assignment: CDR1 ENHRY and CDR2 SYGVKD. This CDR3 contains 15 residues. Trimming pared 7 bases from V and 0 bases from J, leaving 13 bases between. CDR3 loop: CAITAVDTSYNEQFF. The CDR3 DNA reads TGTGCCATCACAGCGGTAGACACCTCCTACAATGAGCAGTTCTTC.

This clonotype has only one observation. A much larger clone sits a single nucleotide away, making a read error possible. J is TRBJ2-5 and V is TRBV7-9; D not resolved. V gave up 2 bases and J gave up 4 bases, with 5 bases separating them. Germline V gives CDR1 SEHNR, CDR2 FQNEAQ (reference sequence). This CDR3 is 12 amino acids long. The CDR3 region has the DNA TGTGCCAGCAGCTTAAAGATAGAGACCCAGTACTTC. Residues: CASSLKIETQYF.

This clonotype was observed a few times. The chain recombines TRBV7-3 with TRBJ2-1; D gene ambiguous. There are 13 residues in the CDR3. Germline CDR1 SGHTA, CDR2 FQGTGA. The ends were cut back, 0 bases at V and 9 bases at J, with 9 bases in the middle. Here the CDR3 reads CASSLTRVGEQFF. CDR3 in DNA: TGTGCCAGCAGCTTAACCCGAGTTGGTGAGCAGTTCTTC.

This clonotype was counted only a few times. The V and J genes are TRBV28 and TRBJ2-1; D remains unclear. Trimming removed 7 bases from V and 0 bases from J, with 13 bases in between. This CDR3 has 15 residues. CDR1 MDHEN and CDR2 SYDVKM come from the germline V gene. The CDR3 protein is CASNSAALSYNEQFF. DNA of the CDR3: TGTGCCAGCAACTCCGCTGCCCTCTCCTACAATGAGCAGTTCTTC.

This clonotype was observed a handful of times. The chain combines TRBV6-1 with TRBJ2-5, with TRBD2 identical over 8 bases. Germline CDR1 is MNHNS and CDR2 is SASEGT. This CDR3 region has 16 residues. With V trimmed by 3 bases and J by 5 bases, 11 bases remained unmatched. The CDR3 sequence: CASSDGSGIRFETQYF. The CDR3 DNA is TGTGCCAGCAGTGATGGTAGCGGGATTAGGTTTGAGACCCAGTACTTC.

V is TRBV18 and J is TRBJ1-1; D gene ambiguous. Trimming took 4 bases from V and 1 from J, leaving 4 bases between them. The germline CDR1 and CDR2 sequences are KGHSH and LQKENI. The CDR3 totals 12 residues. In DNA, the CDR3 is TGTGCCAGCTCACGGGCGAACACTGAAGCTTTCTTT. Translated: CASSRANTEAFF.

The V gene is TRBV5-1, the J gene TRBJ2-1, with a tentative D call TRBD2 (6 bases). CDR3 length: 15 amino acids. From germline, CDR1 is SGHRS and CDR2 YFSETQ. With 4 bases removed from V and 6 bases from J, the gap between germline ends came to 17 bases. Here the CDR3 reads CASSTRPGEGNEQFF. In DNA, the CDR3 is TGCGCCAGCAGCACTCGCCCGGGAGAAGGCAATGAGCAGTTCTTC.

This clonotype was observed a single time. Written as DNA, the CDR3 is TGTGCCAGTGGGGACGGCGGCCGGGTCGAGCAGTACTTC. It translates to CASGDGGRVEQYF. This sequence joins TRBV7-2 and TRBJ2-7, with D perhaps assigned TRBD1 or TRBD2 (5 bases each). Trimming stripped 9 bases from V and 6 bases from J, with 18 bases between. This CDR3 region has 13 residues. Per germline, CDR1 SGHTA and CDR2 FQGNSA.

This clonotype was observed many times. V is TRBV5-6 and J is TRBJ1-1, with TRBD1 identical over 8 bases. Per the germline V gene, CDR1 is SGHDT and CDR2 is YYEEEE. The CDR3 spans 15 residues. Trimming removed 1 base from V and 2 bases from J; junction bases left unmatched: 4. The CDR3 DNA sequence: TGTGCCAGCAGCTTGCCAGGACAGGGCAACACTGAAGCTTTCTTT. It translates to CASSLPGQGNTEAFF.

This clonotype came up a few times. This chain joins TRBV5-6 and TRBJ1-1; possible D gene TRBD1, 5 bases. V dropped 6 bases and J dropped 0 bases, with 12 bases sitting between them. CDR3 size: 14 residues. Germline lookup yields CDR1 SGHDT and CDR2 YYEEEE. In nucleotides, the CDR3 is TGTGCCAGCAATGAGGGACCGATGAACACTGAAGCTTTCTTT. It encodes CASNEGPMNTEAFF.

In its sample, this clonotype was seen many times. The genes are TRBV2 and TRBJ2-5; TRBD2 aligns across 10 bases. Germline V gene data show CDR1 as SNHLY and CDR2 as FYNNEI. Trimming cost V 4 bases and J 5 bases; bases outside gene matches: 4. The CDR3 has 14 amino acids. CDR3 protein: CASSVAGGGETQYF. In nucleotides, the CDR3 is TGTGCCAGCAGTGTAGCGGGGGGAGGGGAGACCCAGTACTTC. The full variable domain, completed using reference TRBV2 and TRBJ2-5, is EPEVTQTPSHQVTQMGQEVILRCVPISNHLYFYWYRQILGQKVEFLVSFYNNEISEKSEIFDDQFSVERPDGSNFTLKIRSTKLEDSAMYFCASSVAGGGETQYFGPGTRLLVL.

This clonotype was detected ten times or more. This chain joins TRBV9 and TRBJ2-3, with TRBD1 matching over 8 bases. Trimming cost V 4 bases and J 6 bases; bases outside gene matches: 4. The CDR3 covers 13 residues. Germline V gene lookup returns CDR1 SGDLS and CDR2 YYNGEE. Here the CDR3 reads CASSTDRADTQYF. CDR3 DNA: TGTGCCAGCAGCACGGACAGGGCCGATACGCAGTATTTT.